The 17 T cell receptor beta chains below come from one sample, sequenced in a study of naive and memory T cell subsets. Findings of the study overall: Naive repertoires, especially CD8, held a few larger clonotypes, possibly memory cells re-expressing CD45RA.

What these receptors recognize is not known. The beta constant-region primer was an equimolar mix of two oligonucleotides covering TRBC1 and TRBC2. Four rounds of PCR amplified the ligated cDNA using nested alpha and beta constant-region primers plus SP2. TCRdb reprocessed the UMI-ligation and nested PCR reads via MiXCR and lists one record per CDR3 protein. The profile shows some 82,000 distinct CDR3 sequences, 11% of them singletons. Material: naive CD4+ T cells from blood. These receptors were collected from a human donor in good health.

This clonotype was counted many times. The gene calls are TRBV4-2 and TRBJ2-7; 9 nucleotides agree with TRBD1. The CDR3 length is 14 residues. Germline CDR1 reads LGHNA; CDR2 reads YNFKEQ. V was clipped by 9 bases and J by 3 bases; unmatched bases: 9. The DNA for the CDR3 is TGTGCCAGTAGGGGGACAGGGTTCGGCTACGAGCAGTACTTC. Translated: CASRGTGFGYEQYF.

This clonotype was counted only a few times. In DNA, the CDR3 is TGTGCCAGCAGTCCGCGGGCGGGAGGAAACATTCAGTACTTC. Its translation is CASSPRAGGNIQYF. The V and J genes are TRBV6-5 and TRBJ2-4; 8 positions match TRBD2. The V gene's germline CDR1 is MNHEY and CDR2 SVGAGI. V shed 5 bases and J 6 bases; nucleotides not matched to a gene: 6. The CDR3 sequence is 14 residues long.

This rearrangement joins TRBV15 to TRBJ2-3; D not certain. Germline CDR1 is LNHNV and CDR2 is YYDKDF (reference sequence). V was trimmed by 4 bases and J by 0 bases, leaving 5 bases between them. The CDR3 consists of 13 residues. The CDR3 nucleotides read TGTGCCACCAGCACACCAAGCACAGATACGCAGTATTTT. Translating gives CATSTPSTDTQYF.

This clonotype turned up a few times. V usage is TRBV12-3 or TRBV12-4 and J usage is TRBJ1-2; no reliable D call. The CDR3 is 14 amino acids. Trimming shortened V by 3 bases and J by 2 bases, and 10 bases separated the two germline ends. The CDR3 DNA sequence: TGTGCCAGCAGTTTTCAGGCGGACAACTATGGCTACACCTTC. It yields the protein CASSFQADNYGYTF.

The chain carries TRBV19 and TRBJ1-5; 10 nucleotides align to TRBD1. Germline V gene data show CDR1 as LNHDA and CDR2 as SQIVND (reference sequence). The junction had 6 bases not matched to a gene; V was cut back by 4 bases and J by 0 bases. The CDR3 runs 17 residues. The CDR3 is CASSTGTGDYSNQPQHF. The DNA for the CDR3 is TGTGCCAGTAGTACCGGGACAGGGGATTATAGCAATCAGCCCCAGCATTTT.

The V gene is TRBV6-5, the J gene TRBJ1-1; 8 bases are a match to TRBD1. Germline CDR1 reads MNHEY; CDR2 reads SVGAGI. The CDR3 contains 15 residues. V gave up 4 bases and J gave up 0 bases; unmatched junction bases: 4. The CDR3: CASSSQGALNTEAFF. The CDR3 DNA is TGTGCCAGCAGTTCCCAGGGGGCCCTGAACACTGAAGCTTTCTTT.

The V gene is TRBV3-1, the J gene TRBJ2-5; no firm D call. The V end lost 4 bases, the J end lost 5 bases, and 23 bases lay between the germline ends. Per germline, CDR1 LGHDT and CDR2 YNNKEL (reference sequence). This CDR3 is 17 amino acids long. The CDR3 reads CASSLESRLRHEETQYF. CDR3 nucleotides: TGTGCCAGCAGCCTCGAGTCTCGCCTGCGCCACGAGGAGACCCAGTACTTC.

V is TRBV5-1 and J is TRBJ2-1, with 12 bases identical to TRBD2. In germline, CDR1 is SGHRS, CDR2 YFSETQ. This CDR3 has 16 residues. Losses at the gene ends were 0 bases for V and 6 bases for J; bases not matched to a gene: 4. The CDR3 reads CASSLGTSGIINEQFF. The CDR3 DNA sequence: TGCGCCAGCAGCTTGGGGACTAGCGGGATTATCAATGAGCAGTTCTTC. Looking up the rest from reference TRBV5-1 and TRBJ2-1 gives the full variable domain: KAGVTQTPRYLIKTRGQQVTLSCSPISGHRSVSWYQQTPGQGLQFLFEYFSETQRNKGNFPGRFSGRQFSNSRSEMNVSTLELGDSALYLCASSLGTSGIINEQFFGPGTRLTVL.

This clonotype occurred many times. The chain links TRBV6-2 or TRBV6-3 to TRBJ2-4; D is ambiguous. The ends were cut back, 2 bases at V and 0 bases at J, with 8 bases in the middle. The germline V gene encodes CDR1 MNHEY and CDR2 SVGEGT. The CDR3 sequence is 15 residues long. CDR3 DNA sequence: TGTGCCAGCAGTTACCAAGTCCTAGCCAAAAACATTCAGTACTTC. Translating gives CASSYQVLAKNIQYF.

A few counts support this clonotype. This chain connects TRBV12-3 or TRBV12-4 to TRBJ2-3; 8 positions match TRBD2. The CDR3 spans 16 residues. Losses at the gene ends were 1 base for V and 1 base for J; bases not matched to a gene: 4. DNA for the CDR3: TGTGCCAGCAGTTTAGTTCCAGCGGGGGGCACAGATACGCAGTATTTT. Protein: CASSLVPAGGTDTQYF.

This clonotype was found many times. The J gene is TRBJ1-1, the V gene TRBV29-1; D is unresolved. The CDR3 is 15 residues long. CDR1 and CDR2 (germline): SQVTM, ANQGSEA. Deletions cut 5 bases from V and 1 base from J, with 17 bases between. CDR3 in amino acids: CSVFWVGQSNTEAFF. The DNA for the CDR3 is TGCAGCGTTTTTTGGGTCGGTCAGTCGAACACTGAAGCTTTCTTT.

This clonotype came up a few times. As DNA, the CDR3 is TGTGCCTGGAGCGGGGGGCTGGCAGATACGCAGTATTTT. It encodes CAWSGGLADTQYF. The chain recombines TRBV30 with TRBJ2-3; a weak D match, TRBD2 (7 bases). CDR3 length: 13 residues. CDR1 GTSNPN and CDR2 SVGIG come from the germline V gene (reference sequence). V lost 3 bases and J lost 4, with 11 bases in between.

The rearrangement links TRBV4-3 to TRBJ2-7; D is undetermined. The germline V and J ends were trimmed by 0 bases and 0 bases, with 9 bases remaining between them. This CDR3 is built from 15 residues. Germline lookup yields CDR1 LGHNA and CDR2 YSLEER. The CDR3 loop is CASSQDRYSSYEQYF. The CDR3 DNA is TGCGCCAGCAGCCAAGATCGGTATAGCTCCTACGAGCAGTACTTC.

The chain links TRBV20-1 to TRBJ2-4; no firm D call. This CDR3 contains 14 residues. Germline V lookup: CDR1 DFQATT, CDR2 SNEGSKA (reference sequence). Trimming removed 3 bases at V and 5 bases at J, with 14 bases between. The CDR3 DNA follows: TGCAGTGCTAGTCCCTTCGATGGGGAAAACATTCAGTACTTC. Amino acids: CSASPFDGENIQYF.

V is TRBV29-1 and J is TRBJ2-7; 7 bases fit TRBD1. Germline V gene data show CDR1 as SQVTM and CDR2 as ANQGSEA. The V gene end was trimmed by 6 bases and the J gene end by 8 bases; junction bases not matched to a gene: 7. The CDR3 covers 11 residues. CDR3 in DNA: TGCAGCGTGTCCACAGGGGAAAAGCAGTACTTC. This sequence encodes CSVSTGEKQYF.

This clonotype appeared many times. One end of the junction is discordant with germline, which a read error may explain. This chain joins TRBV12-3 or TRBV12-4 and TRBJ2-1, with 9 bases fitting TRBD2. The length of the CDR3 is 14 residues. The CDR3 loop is CASSVAGVGKEQFF. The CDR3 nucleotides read TGTGCCAGCAGTGTAGCGGGAGTTGGGAAGGAGCAGTTCTTC.

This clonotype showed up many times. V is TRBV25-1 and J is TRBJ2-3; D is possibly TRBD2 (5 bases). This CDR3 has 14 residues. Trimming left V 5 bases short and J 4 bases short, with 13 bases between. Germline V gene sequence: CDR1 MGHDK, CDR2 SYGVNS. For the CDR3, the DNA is TGTGCCAGCAGTATCTATAGAGGGTCAGATACGCAGTATTTT. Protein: CASSIYRGSDTQYF.